This T cell receptor (beta chain) was captured by sequencing in a study of T cells in Graves' hyperthyroidism and ophthalmopathy. Whole-study context: Before treatment of any kind, peripheral blood was taken at initial diagnosis.

Trimming took off 6 bases at V and 7 bases at J, with 13 bases between the two ends. CDR3 length equals 12 residues. CDR1 MNHNS and CDR2 SASEGT come from the germline V gene. The investigators amplified TCR beta CDR3 regions from RNA transcripts. TCR CDR3 underwent first-round RT-PCR with the HTBI primer set. TCRdb analysed the multiplex PCR reads with MiXCR anew, one entry per CDR3 protein. The sample records hundreds of thousands of distinct CDR3 sequences, 14% being singletons. This clonotype was picked up many times. The sample consisted of blood. The TCR was taken from a woman under 30 with Graves' hyperthyroidism. The chain carries TRBV6-1 and TRBJ2-7; possibly TRBD2 for D (5 bases). The CDR3 sequence is CASSQDWLEQYF. The DNA for the CDR3 is TGTGCCAGCAGCCAGGACTGGCTGGAGCAGTACTTC.